Below, one T cell receptor beta chain is given with its context. Its ends do not fully match the called genes, so a read error is possible. The data were taken from a study of blood T cell repertoires in COVID-19. Study-wide background: Both acute and convalescent COVID-19 samples were obtained from the United States, Italy and Spain.

The V gene's germline CDR1 is SGHAT and CDR2 FQDESV (reference sequence). CDR3 length equals 9 residues. Method: immunoSEQ multiplex PCR; TCRdb's copy keeps in-frame clones and lacks some. This table has approximately 350,000 clones, around 88% appearing once. Sequenced: peripheral blood. The sequence was obtained from a woman aged 55 to 70 with COVID-19, enrolled during active disease. The chain links TRBV11-1 to TRBJ1-1; no clear D. The CDR3 loop is CASSPEAFF. In nucleotides, the CDR3 is TGTGCCAGCAGCCCTGAGGCTTTCTTT.